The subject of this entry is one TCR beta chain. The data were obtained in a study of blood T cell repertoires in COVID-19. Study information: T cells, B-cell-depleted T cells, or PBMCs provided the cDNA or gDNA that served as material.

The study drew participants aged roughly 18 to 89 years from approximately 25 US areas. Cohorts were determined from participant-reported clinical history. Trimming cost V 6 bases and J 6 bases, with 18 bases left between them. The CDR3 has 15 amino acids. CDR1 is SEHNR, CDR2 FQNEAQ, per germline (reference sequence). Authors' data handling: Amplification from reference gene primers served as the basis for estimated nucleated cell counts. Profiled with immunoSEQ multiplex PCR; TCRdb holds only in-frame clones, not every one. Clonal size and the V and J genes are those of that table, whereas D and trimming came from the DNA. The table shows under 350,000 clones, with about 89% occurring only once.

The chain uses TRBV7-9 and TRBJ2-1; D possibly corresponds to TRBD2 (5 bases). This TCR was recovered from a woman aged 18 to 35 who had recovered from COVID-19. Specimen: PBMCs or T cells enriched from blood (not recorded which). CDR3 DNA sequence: TGTGCCAGCAGTTCGACCCCCGGGGAAATCAATGAGCAGTTCTTC. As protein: CASSSTPGEINEQFF.